These T cell receptor beta chains were read from a single sample in a study of blood T cells in healthy people across ages. TCRdb re-called the 5' RACE reads with MiXCR, one entry per CDR3 protein. The sample has about 720,000 distinct CDR3 sequences, approximately 22% seen once. The specimen was blood. These receptor sequences come from a man between 65 and 85 years old in good health. Each CDR3 is given without its conserved first and last residue. Not every row has a clone size; where given, it reads once, few, many or a size class.

clone size: .; V gene: TRBV7-7; J gene: TRBJ2-3; CDR3 protein: ASSFLSGRSDTQY
clone size: few; V gene: TRBV4-2; J gene: TRBJ2-5; CDR3 protein: ASSRTSETQY
clone size: many; V gene: TRBV3-1; J gene: TRBJ2-7; CDR3 protein: ASSQQGGHYEQY
clone size: few; V gene: TRBV28; J gene: TRBJ2-1; CDR3 protein: ASSLYKSFYNEQF
clone size: .; V gene: TRBV5-1; J gene: TRBJ1-3; CDR3 protein: ASSHSGDSGNTIY
clone size: few; V gene: TRBV7-2; J gene: TRBJ1-3; CDR3 protein: ASSLALMRGKNTIY
clone size: .; V gene: TRBV12-3/TRBV12-4; J gene: TRBJ2-7; CDR3 protein: ASSYARRGAKQY
clone size: .; V gene: TRBV7-6; J gene: TRBJ2-3; CDR3 protein: ASSLEMSFRDTQY
clone size: few; V gene: TRBV7-2; J gene: TRBJ2-1; CDR3 protein: ASSLTSGNPYEQF
clone size: .; V gene: TRBV19; J gene: TRBJ2-4; CDR3 protein: ASSLTPTDLAKNIQY
clone size: .; V gene: TRBV5-1; J gene: TRBJ2-1; CDR3 protein: ASSGTGTSGNNEQF
clone size: .; V gene: TRBV12-3/TRBV12-4; J gene: .; CDR3 protein: ASSSLSYEQY
clone size: few; V gene: TRBV12-3/TRBV12-4; J gene: TRBJ1-1; CDR3 protein: ASSLRDTTEAF
clone size: few; V gene: TRBV29-1; J gene: .; CDR3 protein: SVDQGDEQY
clone size: few; V gene: TRBV14; J gene: TRBJ1-1; CDR3 protein: ASSQFPRRSSVTEAF
clone size: .; V gene: TRBV5-1; J gene: TRBJ2-3; CDR3 protein: ASTNRGSTDTQY
clone size: few; V gene: TRBV9; J gene: TRBJ2-1; CDR3 protein: ASSVSPQGNLYNEQF
clone size: many; V gene: TRBV12-3/TRBV12-4; J gene: TRBJ2-6; CDR3 protein: ASSLRTAGANVLT
clone size: .; V gene: TRBV19; J gene: TRBJ1-5; CDR3 protein: ASSIVGQLGQPQH
clone size: .; V gene: TRBV7-2; J gene: TRBJ1-5; CDR3 protein: ASTTPAGGNQPQH
clone size: many; V gene: TRBV29-1; J gene: TRBJ1-6; CDR3 protein: SAPRSYNSPLH
clone size: .; V gene: TRBV10-3; J gene: TRBJ1-2; CDR3 protein: AITEGLIQDYGYT
clone size: .; V gene: TRBV24-1; J gene: TRBJ1-3; CDR3 protein: ATSDGAGNTIY
clone size: .; V gene: TRBV6-6; J gene: TRBJ2-1; CDR3 protein: ATRGLAGGSSYNEQF
clone size: few; V gene: TRBV28; J gene: TRBJ2-3; CDR3 protein: ASRGGSSTDTQY
clone size: .; V gene: TRBV7-2; J gene: .; CDR3 protein: ASSLTWGRETQY
clone size: .; V gene: TRBV12-3/TRBV12-4; J gene: TRBJ2-3; CDR3 protein: ASSPGGGISDTQY
clone size: .; V gene: TRBV5-1; J gene: .; CDR3 protein: ASSLQGGPSEQY
clone size: few; V gene: TRBV10-2; J gene: TRBJ2-4; CDR3 protein: ASRDSSGKNIQY
clone size: .; V gene: TRBV20-1; J gene: TRBJ2-2; CDR3 protein: SARGPGQRNTGELF
clone size: .; V gene: TRBV2; J gene: TRBJ2-1; CDR3 protein: ASQGSVNEQF
clone size: .; V gene: TRBV6-1; J gene: TRBJ2-1; CDR3 protein: ASSQGQGAPYNEQF
clone size: .; V gene: TRBV5-5; J gene: TRBJ2-5; CDR3 protein: ASTATDYQETQY
clone size: .; V gene: TRBV12-3/TRBV12-4; J gene: TRBJ1-2; CDR3 protein: ASTLLTGTGGYT
clone size: many; V gene: TRBV6-6; J gene: TRBJ2-7; CDR3 protein: ASSYSAAEGFEQY
clone size: .; V gene: TRBV18; J gene: TRBJ1-4; CDR3 protein: ASSPLQGANEKLF
clone size: .; V gene: TRBV7-6; J gene: TRBJ2-7; CDR3 protein: ASSLGAGIEQY
clone size: .; V gene: TRBV2; J gene: TRBJ1-6; CDR3 protein: ASSDSGLKGSPLH
clone size: few; V gene: TRBV29-1; J gene: .; CDR3 protein: SVGPGEQY
clone size: many; V gene: TRBV12-3/TRBV12-4; J gene: TRBJ1-4; CDR3 protein: ATAGRINEKLF
clone size: few; V gene: TRBV12-3/TRBV12-4; J gene: TRBJ2-1; CDR3 protein: ASSSLASGEQF
clone size: .; V gene: TRBV12-3/TRBV12-4; J gene: TRBJ2-1; CDR3 protein: ASSPLAGGPSEQF
clone size: few; V gene: TRBV20-1; J gene: TRBJ1-2; CDR3 protein: SARDGKGNT
clone size: .; V gene: TRBV12-3/TRBV12-4; J gene: TRBJ1-5; CDR3 protein: ASRYRGDSNQPQH
clone size: many; V gene: TRBV20-1; J gene: TRBJ2-1; CDR3 protein: SARPAGWSSYNEQF
clone size: .; V gene: TRBV12-3/TRBV12-4; J gene: TRBJ2-5; CDR3 protein: ASSEPLKETQY